This T cell receptor (beta chain) was documented in a study of T cell repertoires in cytomegalovirus infection. In regard to this clonotype: Its antigen is not known.

Per germline, CDR1 SEHNR and CDR2 FQNEAQ (reference sequence). V was clipped by 5 bases and J by 2 bases, with 11 bases between them. This CDR3 spans 14 amino acids. One entry per CDR3 protein, called by TCRdb with MiXCR from the reads. The sample contains under 850,000 distinct CDR3 sequences, about 33% of which appear only once. The material was cultured PBMCs, obtained from culture after CMV antigen stimulation. V is TRBV7-9 and J is TRBJ2-3; D is perhaps TRBD1 (6 bases). This receptor was taken from a human donor in good health (CMV status not recorded). Some clones in this sample may be carry-over from other donors' samples. The chain's CDR3 is CASSRRDNTDTQYF. The CDR3, as DNA: TGTGCCAGCAGCCGCCGGGACAACACAGATACGCAGTATTTT. Combining the CDR3 with reference TRBV7-9 and TRBJ2-3 gives the whole variable domain DTGVSQNPRHKITKRGQNVTFRCDPISEHNRLYWYRQTLGQGPEFLTYFQNEAQLEKSRLLSDRFSAERPKGSFSTLEIQRTEQGDSAMYLCASSRRDNTDTQYFGPGTRLTVL.